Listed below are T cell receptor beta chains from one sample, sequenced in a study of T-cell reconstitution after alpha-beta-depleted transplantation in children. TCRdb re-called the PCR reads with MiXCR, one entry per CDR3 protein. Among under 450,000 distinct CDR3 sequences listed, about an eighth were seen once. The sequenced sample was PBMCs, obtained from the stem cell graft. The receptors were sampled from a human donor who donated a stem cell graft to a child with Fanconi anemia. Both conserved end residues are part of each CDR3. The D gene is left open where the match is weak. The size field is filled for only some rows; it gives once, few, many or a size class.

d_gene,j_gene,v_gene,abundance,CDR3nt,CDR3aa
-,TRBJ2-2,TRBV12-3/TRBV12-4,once,TGTGCCAGCAGTTTCCTTGTAAACACCGGGGAGCTGTTTTTT,CASSFLVNTGELFF
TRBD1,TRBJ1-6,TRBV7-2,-,TGTGCCAGCAGCCCGGGGACAGGGTATAATTCACCCCTCCACTTT,CASSPGTGYNSPLHF
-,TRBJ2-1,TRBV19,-,TGTGCCAGTAGTATAGCCTCTGACAATGAGCAGTTCTTC,CASSIASDNEQFF
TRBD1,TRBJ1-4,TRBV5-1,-,TGCGCCAGCAGCTTCGGGGACAGAGATAATGAAAAACTGTTTTTT,CASSFGDRDNEKLFF
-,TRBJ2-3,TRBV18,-,TGTGCCAGCTCACCAGTAGGAACTAGCACAGATACGCAGTATTTT,CASSPVGTSTDTQYF
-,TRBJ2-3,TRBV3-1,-,TGTGCCAGCAGCCAGGTTCTGGAGGATACGCAGTATTTT,CASSQVLEDTQYF
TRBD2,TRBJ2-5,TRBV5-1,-,TGCGCCAGCAGCTGGGGACTAGCGGGTTCACAAGAGACCCAGTACTTC,CASSWGLAGSQETQYF
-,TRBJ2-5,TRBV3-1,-,TGTGCCAGCAGACACAGGGCTGGAGGAGAGACCCAGTACTTC,CASRHRAGGETQYF
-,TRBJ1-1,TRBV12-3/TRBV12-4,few,TGTGCCAGCAGTTTAGGGGGGATGAAGGCTTTCTTT,CASSLGGMKAFF
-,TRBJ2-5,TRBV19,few,TGTGCCAGTAGTATAGTTCAAGCGGGCGAAGAGACCCAGTACTTC,CASSIVQAGEETQYF
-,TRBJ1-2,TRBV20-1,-,TGCAGTGCTAGACCACGGAACGGCTACACCTTC,CSARPRNGYTF
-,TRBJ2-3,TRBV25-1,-,TGTGCCAGCAGTGAATGGATGGGCACAGATACGCAGTATTTT,CASSEWMGTDTQYF
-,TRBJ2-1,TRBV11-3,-,TGTGCCAGCAGCACCCGCGACGGCGGCTCCTACAATGAGCAGTTCTTC,CASSTRDGGSYNEQFF
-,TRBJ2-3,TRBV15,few,TGTGCCACCCGTGTTAGGGGGTCTAACACAGATACGCAGTATTTT,CATRVRGSNTDTQYF
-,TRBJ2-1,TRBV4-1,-,TGCGCCAGCAGCCCAGGGCTAGCTCGCCACAATGAGCAGTTCTTC,CASSPGLARHNEQFF
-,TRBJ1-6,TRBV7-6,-,TGTGCCAGCAGCCATACAGGGCAAAATTCACCCCTCCACTTT,CASSHTGQNSPLHF
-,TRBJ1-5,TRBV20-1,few,TGCAGTGCTAGTAGAGGGGGAATTAGCAATCAGCCCCAGCATTTT,CSASRGGISNQPQHF
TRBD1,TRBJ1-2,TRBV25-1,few,TGTGCCAGCAGTGAAAGCGGCAGGGGGCCCCTGAGCTATGGCTACACCTTC,CASSESGRGPLSYGYTF
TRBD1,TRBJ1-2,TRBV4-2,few,TGTGCCAGCAACCAAGGGACAGGGGTTGGCTACACCTTC,CASNQGTGVGYTF
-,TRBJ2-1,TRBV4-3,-,TGCGCCAGCAGCCAAGCGGGGGCAGGAGTATCCTACAATGAGCAGTTCTTC,CASSQAGAGVSYNEQFF
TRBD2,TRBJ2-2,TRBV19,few,TGTGCCACGGAGGAGCGGGGGAACACCGGGGAGCTGTTTTTT,CATEERGNTGELFF
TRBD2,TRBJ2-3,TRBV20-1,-,TGCAGTGCTAGCGGGGGGGTCGATACGCAGTATTTT,CSASGGVDTQYF
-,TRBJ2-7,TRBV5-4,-,TGTGCCAGCAGCTTGAACAAACAAGGGCCCTACGAGCAGTACTTC,CASSLNKQGPYEQYF
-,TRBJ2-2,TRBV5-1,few,TGCGCCAGCAGCTTTGGGCTCGGCCTGGACACCGGGGAGCTGTTTTTT,CASSFGLGLDTGELFF
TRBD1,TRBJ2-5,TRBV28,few,TGTGCCAGCAGTTGGACAGGGGTAGGAGAGACCCAGTACTTC,CASSWTGVGETQYF
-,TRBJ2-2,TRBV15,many,TGTGCCACCAGTCCTCGGCTCGGGAACACCGGGGAGCTGTTTTTT,CATSPRLGNTGELFF
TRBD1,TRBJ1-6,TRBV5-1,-,TGCGCCAGCAGCTTGTCAGGGGGAGATTCACCCCTCCACTTT,CASSLSGGDSPLHF
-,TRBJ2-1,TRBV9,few,TGTGCCAGCAGCGAAGGGGTTGAGCAGTTCTTC,CASSEGVEQFF
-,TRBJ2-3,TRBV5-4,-,TGTGCCAGCAGCTTGCCCTCACTTACCACAGATACGCAGTATTTT,CASSLPSLTTDTQYF
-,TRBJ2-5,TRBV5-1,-,TGCGCCAGCAGTTCGGGGCAAGAGACCCAGTACTTC,CASSSGQETQYF
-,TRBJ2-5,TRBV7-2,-,TGTGCCAGCAGCCCCCCGAGGGAGCAAGAGACCCAGTACTTC,CASSPPREQETQYF